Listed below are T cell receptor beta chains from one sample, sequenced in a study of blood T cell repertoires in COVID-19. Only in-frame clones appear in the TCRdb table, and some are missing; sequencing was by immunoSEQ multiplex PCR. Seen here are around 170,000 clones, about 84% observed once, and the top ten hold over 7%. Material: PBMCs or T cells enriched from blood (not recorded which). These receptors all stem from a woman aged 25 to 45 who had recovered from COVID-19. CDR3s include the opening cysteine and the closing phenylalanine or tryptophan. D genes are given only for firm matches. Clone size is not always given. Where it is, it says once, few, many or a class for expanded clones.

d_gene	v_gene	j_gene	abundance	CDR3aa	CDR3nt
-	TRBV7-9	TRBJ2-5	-	CASSPAARAQETQYF	TGTGCCAGCAGCCCAGCAGCCAGGGCTCAAGAGACCCAGTACTTC
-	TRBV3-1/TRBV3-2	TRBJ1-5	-	CASSQVVDGQPQHF	TGTGCCAGCAGCCAAGTGGTAGATGGTCAGCCCCAGCATTTT
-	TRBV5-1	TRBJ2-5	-	CASSLGVGEETQYF	TGCGCCAGCAGCTTGGGTGTAGGGGAAGAGACCCAGTACTTC
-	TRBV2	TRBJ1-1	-	CASRAAMNTEAFF	TGTGCCAGCAGGGCCGCAATGAACACTGAAGCTTTCTTT
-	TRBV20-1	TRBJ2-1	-	CSASDPGNEQFF	TGCAGTGCTAGTGATCCCGGGAATGAGCAGTTCTTC
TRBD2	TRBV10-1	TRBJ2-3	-	CASSESGETSGPTDTQYF	TGCGCCAGCAGTGAGTCCGGAGAAACTAGCGGACCCACAGATACGCAGTATTTT
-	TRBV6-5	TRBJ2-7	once	CASSRREQGYEQYF	TGTGCCAGCAGTCGAAGGGAACAGGGCTACGAGCAGTACTTC
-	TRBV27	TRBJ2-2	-	CASGTTGNTGELFF	TGTGCCAGCGGAACGACAGGGAACACCGGGGAGCTGTTTTTT
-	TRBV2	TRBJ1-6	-	CASSGPGGGNSPLHF	TGTGCCAGCAGTGGACCTGGGGGGGGTAATTCACCCCTCCACTTT
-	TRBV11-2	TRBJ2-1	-	CASSATYRASYYNEQFF	TGTGCCAGCAGCGCGACATACAGGGCGTCGTACTACAATGAGCAGTTCTTC
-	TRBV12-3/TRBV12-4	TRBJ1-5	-	CASSSDGDQPQHF	TGTGCCAGCAGTTCGGACGGGGATCAGCCCCAGCATTTT
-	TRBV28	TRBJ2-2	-	CASSLAGGQMNTGELFF	TGTGCCAGCAGTTTAGCGGGGGGACAGATGAACACCGGGGAGCTGTTTTTT
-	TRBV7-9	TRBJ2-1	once	CASSPSLSPYNEQFF	TGTGCCAGCAGCCCCTCTCTTAGCCCCTACAATGAGCAGTTCTTC
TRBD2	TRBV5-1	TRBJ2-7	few	CASSFPQEREFDEQYF	TGCGCCAGCAGCTTCCCCCAGGAGCGGGAGTTTGACGAGCAGTACTTC
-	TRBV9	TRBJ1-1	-	CASSVGQGLGEAFF	TGTGCCAGCAGCGTAGGGCAGGGGTTGGGTGAAGCTTTCTTT
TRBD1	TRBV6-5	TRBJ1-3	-	CASSYGQGSGNTIYF	TGTGCCAGCAGTTATGGACAGGGGTCAGGAAACACCATATATTTT
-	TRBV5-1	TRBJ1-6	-	CASSSAGNSPLHF	TGCGCCAGCAGCTCAGCAGGGAATTCACCCCTCCACTTT
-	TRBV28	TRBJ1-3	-	CASRRVSGNTIYF	TGTGCCAGCAGGCGGGTCTCTGGAAACACCATATATTTT
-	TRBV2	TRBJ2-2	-	CASSDGNTGELFF	TGTGCCAGCAGTGACGGGAACACCGGGGAGCTGTTTTTT
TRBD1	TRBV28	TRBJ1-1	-	CASSLLDRGLAFF	TGTGCCAGCAGTTTATTGGACAGGGGTTTAGCTTTCTTT
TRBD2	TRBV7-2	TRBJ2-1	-	CASSFVGGGSYNEQFF	TGTGCCAGCAGCTTTGTGGGCGGGGGATCCTACAATGAGCAGTTCTTC
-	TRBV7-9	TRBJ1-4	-	CASSDRSTNEKLFF	TGTGCCAGCAGCGACAGGTCAACTAATGAAAAACTGTTTTTT
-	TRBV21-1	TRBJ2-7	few	CASSDSEQYF	TGTGCCAGCAGTGACAGCGAGCAGTACTTC
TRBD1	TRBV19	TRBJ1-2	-	CASSTDRGAYGYTF	TGTGCCAGTAGTACGGACAGGGGGGCCTATGGCTACACCTTC
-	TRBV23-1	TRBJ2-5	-	CASSPDRYQETQYF	TGCGCCAGCAGTCCCGATCGGTACCAAGAGACCCAGTACTTC
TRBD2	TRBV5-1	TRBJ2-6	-	CASSFFSSGGDSGANVLTF	TGCGCCAGCAGCTTCTTTTCTAGCGGGGGTGACTCTGGGGCCAACGTCCTGACTTTC
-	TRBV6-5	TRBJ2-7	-	CASSYSRGDISYEQYF	TGTGCCAGCAGTTACTCGAGAGGAGATATCTCCTACGAGCAGTACTTC
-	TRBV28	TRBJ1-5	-	CASMRGNQPQHF	TGTGCCAGCATGCGGGGGAATCAGCCCCAGCATTTT